The TCR beta chain described here comes from a study of control samples from healthy donors and cancer patients. The CDR3 contains 14 residues. The junction had 4 bases not matched to a gene; V was cut back by 6 bases and J by 3 bases. Germline V gives CDR1 MNHEY, CDR2 SVGAGI. Generated by immunoSEQ multiplex PCR, the TCRdb table keeps only in-frame clones and is missing some. The sample lists 150,000 or so clones, roughly 94% occurring once. The sample holds one count of this clone. This receptor was identified in a man in his forties in good health. The genes are TRBV6-5 and TRBJ1-4, with 7 bases fitting TRBD1. Sample: blood. The CDR3 protein is CASRRDRANEKLFF. CDR3 coding DNA: TGTGCCAGCAGAAGAGACAGGGCTAATGAAAAACTGTTTTTT.